Below, 12 T cell receptor beta chains from the same sample are listed, as sequenced in a study of tumor and adjacent non-tumor tissue in lung cancer. TCRbeta libraries were built with three rounds of nested PCR, modified from ARM-PCR. Each CDR3 protein gets one entry after TCRdb re-called the multiplex PCR reads with MiXCR. There are 75,000 to 95,000 distinct CDR3 sequences in the sample; just under 75% occur only once, and 8% to 9.5% lies in the top ten. The template was RNA from unsorted bulk tissue. The sequencing input was lung tumor tissue. These TCRs come from a woman in her thirties or forties with non-small cell lung cancer.

The count of this clonotype is one. The chain has TRBV6-5 and TRBJ2-7; 8 bases map to TRBD2. The CDR3 sequence is 14 residues long. Unmatched junction bases numbered 6, after V lost 8 bases and J lost 0 bases. CDR1 MNHEY and CDR2 SVGAGI come from the germline V gene. The CDR3 nucleotides read TGTGCCAGCGGGTATAGCGGGGCCTCCTACGAGCAGTACTTC. This sequence encodes CASGYSGASYEQYF.

Worth noting for this clonotype: It is likely a read error, because the conserved phenylalanine at the end of the CDR3 is missing. The J gene is TRBJ2-7, the V gene TRBV6-6; D gene uncertain. Germline loops: CDR1 MNHNY, CDR2 SVGAGI (reference sequence). The CDR3 has 15 amino acids. In DNA form, the CDR3 reads TGTACCAGCAGCCTACAGCTTACCCTCTCCTACGAGCAGTACCTC. It specifies CTSSLQLTLSYEQYL.

The chain links TRBV10-3 to TRBJ2-7, with D possibly being TRBD1 or TRBD2 (5 bases each). Germline lookup yields CDR1 ENHRY and CDR2 SYGVKD. CDR3 length: 13 residues. Trimming pared 10 bases from V and 0 bases from J, leaving 13 bases between. DNA for the CDR3: TGTGCCACGAGGGACCGCCGCTCCTACGAGCAGTACTTC. It codes for CATRDRRSYEQYF.

This rearrangement joins TRBV28 to TRBJ2-6, with 9 bases aligning to TRBD1. The CDR3 runs 17 residues. Per germline, CDR1 MDHEN and CDR2 SYDVKM. The trim removed 5 bases at V and 2 bases at J, leaving 7 bases unmatched. CDR3 region: CASSTAGTGTGANVLTF. In nucleotides, the CDR3 is TGTGCCAGCAGTACGGCCGGGACAGGGACTGGGGCCAACGTCCTGACTTTC.

Turning to this clonotype: This sequence may be a read error, since a much larger clone differs from it by one base. The V and J genes are TRBV7-8 and TRBJ1-6; TRBD1 is a possible D gene (6 bases). Germline V gene data show CDR1 as SGHVS and CDR2 as FQNEAQ. CDR3 length: 16 residues. The CDR3: CASNLESGAGRSPLHF. CDR3 sequence (DNA): TGTGCCAGCAACTTAGAGTCGGGGGCCGGTCGGTCACCCCTCCACTTT.

A word on this clonotype: One junction end disagrees with the germline gene, perhaps due to a read error. V and J are TRBV11-2 and TRBJ2-1, with 12 bases aligning to TRBD2. This CDR3 has 15 residues. Per the germline V gene, CDR1 is SGHAT and CDR2 is FQNNGV. CDR3 DNA sequence: TGTGCCAGGAGCTTGCTAGCGGGGGGGCTTGATAAGCAGTTCTTC. It encodes CARSLLAGGLDKQFF. The full variable domain, in which reference TRBV11-2 and TRBJ2-1 provide the parts outside the CDR3, is EAGVAQSPRYKIIEKRQSVAFWCNPISGHATLYWYQQILGQGPKLLIQFQNNGVVDDSQLPKDRFSAERLKGVDSTLKIQPAKLEDSAVYLCARSLLAGGLDKQFFGPGTRLTVL.

This clonotype was observed at least ten times. This chain uses TRBV24-1 with TRBJ2-3; perhaps TRBD2 as D (7 bases). The CDR3 covers 15 residues. V dropped 3 bases and J dropped 6 bases, with 15 bases sitting between them. The germline V gene has CDR1 KGHDR and CDR2 SFDVKD. The CDR3 reads CATSDGRGESDTQYF. In DNA form, the CDR3 reads TGTGCCACCAGTGATGGGAGGGGGGAATCGGATACGCAGTATTTT.

As for this clonotype: One end of the junction does not line up with germline, which may come from a read error. CDR3 bases: TGTGCCGGCAGCTTAGACGCCGGGTGGGCCACAGATACGCGGCATTTT. Translated: CAGSLDAGWATDTRHF. The rearrangement links TRBV11-2 to TRBJ2-3; D not resolved. CDR1 and CDR2 (germline): SGHAT, FQNNGV. The CDR3 covers 16 residues.

This clonotype came up once. The chain is built from TRBV6-1 and TRBJ2-1; D might be TRBD2 (6 bases). V was trimmed by 6 bases and J by 7 bases, leaving 19 bases between them. The CDR3 loop spans 15 amino acids. The germline CDR1 and CDR2 sequences are MNHNS and SASEGT. CDR3 protein: CASRGPGEGYNEQFF. The CDR3 DNA follows: TGTGCCAGCAGAGGACCGGGAGAGGGGTATAATGAGCAGTTCTTC.

A note on this clonotype: One end of the junction fails to match germline, which may point to a read error. This chain connects TRBV6-6 to TRBJ2-5; D is tentatively TRBD1 or TRBD2 (6 bases each). Per the germline V gene, CDR1 is MNHNY and CDR2 is SVGAGI (reference sequence). CDR3 length equals 13 residues. CDR3 region: CSSSLTGAETHYF. The CDR3 DNA reads as TGTTCCAGCAGTCTCACGGGGGCAGAGACCCACTACTTC.

Notes on this clonotype: Mismatch with germline at one junction end may stem from a read error. V and J are TRBV11-2 and TRBJ2-1; D gene ambiguous. The CDR3 has 14 amino acids. The germline V gene encodes CDR1 SGHAT and CDR2 FQNNGV. DNA for the CDR3: TGCGCCAGCTGCATCCCTGGAGCCGTGGGTGAGCAGTTCTTC. Translation gives CASCIPGAVGEQFF.

A few counts support this clonotype. This may stem from a read error, because a much larger clone lies one nucleotide away. CDR3 loop: CVSSPPWDPYEQYF. Here the CDR3 DNA reads TGTGTCAGCAGCCCACCATGGGACCCCTACGAGCAGTACTTC. V and J are TRBV6-6 and TRBJ2-7; TRBD1 or TRBD2 may be the D gene (5 bases each). Germline loops: CDR1 MNHNY, CDR2 SVGAGI (reference sequence). This CDR3 comprises 14 residues.